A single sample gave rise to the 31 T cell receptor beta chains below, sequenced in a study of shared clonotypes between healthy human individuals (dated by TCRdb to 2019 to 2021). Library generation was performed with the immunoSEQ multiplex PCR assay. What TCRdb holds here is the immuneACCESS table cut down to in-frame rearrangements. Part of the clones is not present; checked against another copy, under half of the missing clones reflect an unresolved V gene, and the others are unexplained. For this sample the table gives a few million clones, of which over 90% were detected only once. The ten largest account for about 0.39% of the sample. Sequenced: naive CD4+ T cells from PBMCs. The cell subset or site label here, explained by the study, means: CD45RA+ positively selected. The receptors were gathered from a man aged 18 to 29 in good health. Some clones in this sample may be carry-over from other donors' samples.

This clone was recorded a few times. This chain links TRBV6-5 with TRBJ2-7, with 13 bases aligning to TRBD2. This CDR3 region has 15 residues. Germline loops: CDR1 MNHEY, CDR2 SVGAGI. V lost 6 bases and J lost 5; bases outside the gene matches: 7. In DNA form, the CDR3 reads TGTGCCAGCAGCCGCGGGACTAGCGGGACACACGAGCAGTACTTC. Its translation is CASSRGTSGTHEQYF.

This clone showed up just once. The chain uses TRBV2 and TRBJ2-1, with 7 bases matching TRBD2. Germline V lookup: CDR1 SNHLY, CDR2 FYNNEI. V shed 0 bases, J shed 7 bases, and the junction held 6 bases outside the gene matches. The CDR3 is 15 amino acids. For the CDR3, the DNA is TGTGCCAGCAGTGAAGCTCGAACTAGCGTTAATGAGCAGTTCTTC. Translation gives CASSEARTSVNEQFF. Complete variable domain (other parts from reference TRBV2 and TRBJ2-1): EPEVTQTPSHQVTQMGQEVILRCVPISNHLYFYWYRQILGQKVEFLVSFYNNEISEKSEIFDDQFSVERPDGSNFTLKIRSTKLEDSAMYFCASSEARTSVNEQFFGPGTRLTVL.

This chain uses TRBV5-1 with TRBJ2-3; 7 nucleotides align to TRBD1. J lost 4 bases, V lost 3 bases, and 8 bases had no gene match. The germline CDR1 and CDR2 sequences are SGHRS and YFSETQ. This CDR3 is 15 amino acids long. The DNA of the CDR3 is TGCGCCAGCAGCTCCGGGACAGCGGACGCAGATACGCAGTATTTT. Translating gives CASSSGTADADTQYF.

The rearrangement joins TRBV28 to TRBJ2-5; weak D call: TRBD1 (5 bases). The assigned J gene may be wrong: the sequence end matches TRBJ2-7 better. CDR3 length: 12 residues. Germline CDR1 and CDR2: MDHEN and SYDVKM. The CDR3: CASGHGAYEQYF. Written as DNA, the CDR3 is TGTGCCAGCGGCCATGGGGCTTACGAGCAGTACTTC.

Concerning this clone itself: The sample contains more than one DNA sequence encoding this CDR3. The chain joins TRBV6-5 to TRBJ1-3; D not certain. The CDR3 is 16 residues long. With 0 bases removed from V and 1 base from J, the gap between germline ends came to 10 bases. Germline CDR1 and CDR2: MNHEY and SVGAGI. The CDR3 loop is CASSYSGPGSGNTIYF. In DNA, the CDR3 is TGTGCCAGCAGTTACTCCGGGCCCGGGTCTGGAAACACCATATATTTT.

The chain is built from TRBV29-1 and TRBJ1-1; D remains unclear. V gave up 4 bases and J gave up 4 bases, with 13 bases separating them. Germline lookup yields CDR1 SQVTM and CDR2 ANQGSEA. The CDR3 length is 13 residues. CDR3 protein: CSVAPLLGTEAFF. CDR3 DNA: TGCAGCGTTGCCCCTCTGTTAGGCACTGAAGCTTTCTTT.

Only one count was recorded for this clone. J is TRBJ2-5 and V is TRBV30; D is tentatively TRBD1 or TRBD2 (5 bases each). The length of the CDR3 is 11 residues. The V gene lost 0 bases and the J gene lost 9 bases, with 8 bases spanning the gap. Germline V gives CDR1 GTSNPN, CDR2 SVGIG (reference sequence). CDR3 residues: CAWSVVGAQYF. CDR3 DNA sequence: TGTGCCTGGAGTGTAGTGGGGGCCCAGTACTTC.

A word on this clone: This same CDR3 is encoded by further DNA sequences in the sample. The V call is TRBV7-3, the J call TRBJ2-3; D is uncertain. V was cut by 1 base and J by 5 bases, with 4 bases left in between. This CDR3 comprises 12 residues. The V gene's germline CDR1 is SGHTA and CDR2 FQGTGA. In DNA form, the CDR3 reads TGTGCCAGCAGCTTAAGTGGAGATACGCAGTATTTT. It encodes CASSLSGDTQYF.

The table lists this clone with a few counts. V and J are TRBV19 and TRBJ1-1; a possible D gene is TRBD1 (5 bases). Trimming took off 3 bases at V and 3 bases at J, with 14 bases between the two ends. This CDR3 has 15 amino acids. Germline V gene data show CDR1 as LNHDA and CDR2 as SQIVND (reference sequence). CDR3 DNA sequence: TGTGCCAGTAGTATGATCGGGGGAGCGGACACTGAAGCTTTCTTT. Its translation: CASSMIGGADTEAFF. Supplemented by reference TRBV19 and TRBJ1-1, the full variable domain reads DGGITQSPKYLFRKEGQNVTLSCEQNLNHDAMYWYRQDPGQGLRLIYYSQIVNDFQKGDIAEGYSVSREKKESFPLTVTSAQKNPTAFYLCASSMIGGADTEAFFGQGTRLTVV.

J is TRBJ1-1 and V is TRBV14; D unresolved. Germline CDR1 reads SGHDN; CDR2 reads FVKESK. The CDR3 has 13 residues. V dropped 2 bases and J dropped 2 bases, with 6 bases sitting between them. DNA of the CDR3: TGTGCCAGCAGCCAATGGGGAAACACTGAAGCTTTCTTT. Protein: CASSQWGNTEAFF. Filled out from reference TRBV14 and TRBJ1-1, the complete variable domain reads EAGVTQFPSHSVIEKGQTVTLRCDPISGHDNLYWYRRVMGKEIKFLLHFVKESKQDESGMPNNRFLAERTGGTYSTLKVQPAELEDSGVYFCASSQWGNTEAFFGQGTRLTVV.

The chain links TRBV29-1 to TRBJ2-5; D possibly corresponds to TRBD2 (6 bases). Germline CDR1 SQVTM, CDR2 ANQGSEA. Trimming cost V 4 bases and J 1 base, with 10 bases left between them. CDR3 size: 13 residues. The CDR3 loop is CSVAVAVQETQYF. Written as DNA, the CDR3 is TGCAGCGTTGCAGTAGCGGTCCAAGAGACCCAGTACTTC.

In DNA, the CDR3 is TGTGCCAGTAGTATAGGGCTAGCGGGGCCCCTGGAGCAGTACTTC. This codes for CASSIGLAGPLEQYF. The chain employs TRBV19 and TRBJ2-7, with 9 positions matching TRBD2. The CDR3 is 15 amino acids. Looked up from germline, CDR1 is LNHDA and CDR2 is SQIVND (reference sequence). V dropped 1 base and J dropped 7; count of bases not matched to a gene: 8.

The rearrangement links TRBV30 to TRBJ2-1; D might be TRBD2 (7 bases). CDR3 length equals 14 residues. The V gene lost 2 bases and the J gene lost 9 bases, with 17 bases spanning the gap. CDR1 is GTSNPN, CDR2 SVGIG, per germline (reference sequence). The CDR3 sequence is CAWSRGAPPSEQFF. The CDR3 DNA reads TGTGCCTGGAGTCGGGGGGCCCCCCCCTCTGAGCAGTTCTTC.

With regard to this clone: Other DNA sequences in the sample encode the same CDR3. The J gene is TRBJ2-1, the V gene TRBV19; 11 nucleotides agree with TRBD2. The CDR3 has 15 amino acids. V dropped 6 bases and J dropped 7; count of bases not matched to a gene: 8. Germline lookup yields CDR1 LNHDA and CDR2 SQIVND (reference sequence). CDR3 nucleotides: TGTGCCAGTAGGGGGCTAGCGGGAGGAGAGAATGAGCAGTTCTTC. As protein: CASRGLAGGENEQFF.

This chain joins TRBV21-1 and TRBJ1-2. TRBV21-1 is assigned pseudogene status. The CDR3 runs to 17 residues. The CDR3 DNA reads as TGTGCCAGCAGCAAAGCGGGGGAGGAGACAGCATACTATGGCTACACCTTC. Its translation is CASSKAGEETAYYGYTF.

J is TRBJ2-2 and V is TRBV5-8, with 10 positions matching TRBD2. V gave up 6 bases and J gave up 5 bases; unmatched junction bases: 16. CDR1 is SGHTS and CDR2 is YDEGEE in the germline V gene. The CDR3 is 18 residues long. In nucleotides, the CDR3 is TGTGCCAGCACCTACTCCGGGACTAGCGTATTTCGTACCGGGGAGCTGTTTTTT. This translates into CASTYSGTSVFRTGELFF.

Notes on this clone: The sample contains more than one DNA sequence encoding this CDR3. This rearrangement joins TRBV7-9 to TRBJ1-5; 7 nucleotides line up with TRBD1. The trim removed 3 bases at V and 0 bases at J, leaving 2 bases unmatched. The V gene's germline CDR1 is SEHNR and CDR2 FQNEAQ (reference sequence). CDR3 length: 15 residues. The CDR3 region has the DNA TGTGCCAGCAGCTTGGGGGACAGTAGCAATCAGCCCCAGCATTTT. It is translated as CASSLGDSSNQPQHF.

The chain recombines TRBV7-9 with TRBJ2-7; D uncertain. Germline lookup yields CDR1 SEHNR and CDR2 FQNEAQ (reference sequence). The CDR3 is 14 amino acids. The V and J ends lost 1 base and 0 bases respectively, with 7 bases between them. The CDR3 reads CASSLGALSYEQYF. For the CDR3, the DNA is TGTGCCAGCAGCTTAGGGGCACTCTCCTACGAGCAGTACTTC.

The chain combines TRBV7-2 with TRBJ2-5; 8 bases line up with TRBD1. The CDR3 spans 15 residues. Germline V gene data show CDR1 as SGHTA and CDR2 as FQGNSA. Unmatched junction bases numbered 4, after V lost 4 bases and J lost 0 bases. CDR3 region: CASSSWDRYQETQYF. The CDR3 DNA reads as TGTGCCAGCAGCTCCTGGGACAGGTACCAAGAGACCCAGTACTTC.

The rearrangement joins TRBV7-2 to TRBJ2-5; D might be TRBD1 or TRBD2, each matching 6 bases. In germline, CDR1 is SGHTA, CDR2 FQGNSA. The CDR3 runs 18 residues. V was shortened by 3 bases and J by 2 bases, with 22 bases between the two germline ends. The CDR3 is CASSFQPTVGGLQETQYF. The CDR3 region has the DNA TGTGCCAGCAGCTTCCAACCCACGGTTGGGGGGCTACAAGAGACCCAGTACTTC.

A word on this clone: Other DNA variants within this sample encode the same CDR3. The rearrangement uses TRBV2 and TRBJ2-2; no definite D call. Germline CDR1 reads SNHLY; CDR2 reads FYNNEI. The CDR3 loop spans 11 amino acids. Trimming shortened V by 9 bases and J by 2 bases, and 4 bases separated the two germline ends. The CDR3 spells CASSNTGELFF. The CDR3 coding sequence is TGTGCCAGTTCAAACACCGGGGAGCTGTTTTTT.

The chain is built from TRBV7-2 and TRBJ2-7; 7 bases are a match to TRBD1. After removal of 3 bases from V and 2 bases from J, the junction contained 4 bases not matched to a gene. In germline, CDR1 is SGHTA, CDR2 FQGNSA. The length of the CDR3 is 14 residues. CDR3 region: CASSFRDRPYEQYF. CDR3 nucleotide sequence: TGTGCCAGCAGCTTCCGGGACAGACCCTACGAGCAGTACTTC.

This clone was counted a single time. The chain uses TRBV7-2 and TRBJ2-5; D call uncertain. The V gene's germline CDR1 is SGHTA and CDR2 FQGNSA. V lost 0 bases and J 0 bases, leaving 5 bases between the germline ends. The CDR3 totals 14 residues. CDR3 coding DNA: TGTGCCAGCAGCTTAGCCCAGTACCAAGAGACCCAGTACTTC. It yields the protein CASSLAQYQETQYF. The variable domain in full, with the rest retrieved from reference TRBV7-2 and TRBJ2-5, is GAGVSQSPSNKVTEKGKDVELRCDPISGHTALYWYRQSLGQGLEFLIYFQGNSAPDKSGLPSDRFSAERTGGSVSTLTIQRTQQEDSAVYLCASSLAQYQETQYFGPGTRLLVL.

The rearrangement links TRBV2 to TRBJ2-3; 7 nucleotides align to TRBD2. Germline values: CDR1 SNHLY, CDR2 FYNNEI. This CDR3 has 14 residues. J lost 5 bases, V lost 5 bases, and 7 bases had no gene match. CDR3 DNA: TGTGCCAGCAGTTCCCAACGGGGGGTAGATACGCAGTATTTT. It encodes CASSSQRGVDTQYF.

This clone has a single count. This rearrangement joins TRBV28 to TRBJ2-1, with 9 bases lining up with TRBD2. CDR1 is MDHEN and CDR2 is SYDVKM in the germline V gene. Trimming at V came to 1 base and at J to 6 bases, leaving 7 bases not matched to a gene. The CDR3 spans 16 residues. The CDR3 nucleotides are TGTGCCAGCAGTTTATACGCGGCGGGAGGGCCCAATGAGCAGTTCTTC. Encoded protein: CASSLYAAGGPNEQFF.

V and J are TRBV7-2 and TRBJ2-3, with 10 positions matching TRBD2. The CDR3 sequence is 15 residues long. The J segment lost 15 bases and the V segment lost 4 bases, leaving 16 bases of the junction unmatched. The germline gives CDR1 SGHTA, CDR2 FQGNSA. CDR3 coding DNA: TGTGCCAGCAGCTATCGGGCTAGCGGGAGCCGGCAGCAATATTTT. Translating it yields CASSYRASGSRQQYF.

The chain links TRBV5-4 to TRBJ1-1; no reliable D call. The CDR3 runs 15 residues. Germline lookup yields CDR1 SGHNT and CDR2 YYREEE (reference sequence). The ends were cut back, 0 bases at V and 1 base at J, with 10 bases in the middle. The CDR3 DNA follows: TGTGCCAGCAGCTTGGCCGGCGGCCCGAACACTGAAGCTTTCTTT. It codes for CASSLAGGPNTEAFF.

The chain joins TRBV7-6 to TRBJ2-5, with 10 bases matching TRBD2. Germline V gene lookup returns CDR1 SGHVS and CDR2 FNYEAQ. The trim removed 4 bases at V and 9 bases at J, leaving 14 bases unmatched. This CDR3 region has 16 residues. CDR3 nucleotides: TGTGCCAGCAGCTCCGGGACTAGCGTCCAAAGTAGGGCCCAGTACTTC. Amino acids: CASSSGTSVQSRAQYF.

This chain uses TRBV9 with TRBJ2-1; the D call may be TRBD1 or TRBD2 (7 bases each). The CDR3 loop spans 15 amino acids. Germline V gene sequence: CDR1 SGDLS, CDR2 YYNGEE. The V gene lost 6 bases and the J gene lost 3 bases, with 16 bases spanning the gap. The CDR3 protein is CASTQGRENYNEQFF. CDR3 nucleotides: TGTGCCAGCACACAGGGGCGGGAGAACTACAATGAGCAGTTCTTC.

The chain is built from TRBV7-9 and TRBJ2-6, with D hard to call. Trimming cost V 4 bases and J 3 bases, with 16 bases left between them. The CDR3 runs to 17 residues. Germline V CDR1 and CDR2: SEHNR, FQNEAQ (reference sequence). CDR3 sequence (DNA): TGTGCCAGCAGCTCGCTACGTGGCCAGCATGGGGCCAACGTCCTGACTTTC. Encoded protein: CASSSLRGQHGANVLTF.

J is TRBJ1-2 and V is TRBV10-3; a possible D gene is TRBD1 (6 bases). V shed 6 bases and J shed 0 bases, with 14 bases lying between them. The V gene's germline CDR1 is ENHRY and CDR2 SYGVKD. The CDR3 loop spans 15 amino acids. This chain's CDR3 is CAIRWGQQANYGYTF. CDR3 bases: TGTGCCATCAGATGGGGACAACAAGCTAACTATGGCTACACCTTC.